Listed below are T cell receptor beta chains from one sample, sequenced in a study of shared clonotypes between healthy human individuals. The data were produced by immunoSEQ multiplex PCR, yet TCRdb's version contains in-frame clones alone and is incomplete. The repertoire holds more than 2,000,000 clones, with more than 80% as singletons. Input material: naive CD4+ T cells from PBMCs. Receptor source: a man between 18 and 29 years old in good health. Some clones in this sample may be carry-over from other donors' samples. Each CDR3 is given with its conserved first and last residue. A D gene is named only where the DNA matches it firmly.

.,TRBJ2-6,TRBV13,CASSLAGRLTSGANVLTF,TGTGCCAGCAGCTTAGCGGGGCGCCTGACCTCTGGGGCCAACGTCCTGACTTTC
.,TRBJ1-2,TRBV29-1,CSVEDRTLEPPDYGYTF,TGCAGCGTTGAAGATCGTACCCTGGAACCCCCTGACTATGGCTACACCTTC
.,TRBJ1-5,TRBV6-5,CASSLLRGGQPQHF,TGTGCCAGCAGTTTACTCCGGGGTGGTCAGCCCCAGCATTTT
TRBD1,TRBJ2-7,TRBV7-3,CASSVGQGHYEQYF,TGTGCCAGCAGCGTCGGACAGGGCCACTACGAGCAGTACTTC
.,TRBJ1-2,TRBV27,CASSYRAGHGYTF,TGTGCCAGCAGTTATCGAGCAGGGCACGGCTACACCTTC
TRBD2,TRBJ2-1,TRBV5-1,CASSLWTSGTYNEQFF,TGCGCCAGCAGCTTGTGGACTAGCGGGACCTACAATGAGCAGTTCTTC
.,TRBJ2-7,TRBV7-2,CASSLGGPTAYEQYF,TGTGCCAGCAGCTTAGGCGGCCCCACGGCCTACGAGCAGTACTTC
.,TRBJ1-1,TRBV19,CASSIAQNTEAFF,TGTGCCAGTAGTATAGCCCAGAACACTGAAGCTTTCTTT
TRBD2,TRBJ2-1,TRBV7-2,CASSLREGLGFF,TGTGCCAGCAGCCTCCGGGAGGGCTTGGGGTTCTTC
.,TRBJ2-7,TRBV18,CASSPYRPPSYEQYF,TGTGCCAGCTCACCCTACAGGCCCCCCTCCTACGAGCAGTACTTC
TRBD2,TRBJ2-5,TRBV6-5,CASSYTSGIQETQYF,TGTGCCAGCAGTTATACTAGCGGGATCCAAGAGACCCAGTACTTC
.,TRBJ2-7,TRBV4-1,CASSLGSGESYEQYF,TGCGCCAGCAGTTTGGGAAGTGGGGAATCCTACGAGCAGTACTTC